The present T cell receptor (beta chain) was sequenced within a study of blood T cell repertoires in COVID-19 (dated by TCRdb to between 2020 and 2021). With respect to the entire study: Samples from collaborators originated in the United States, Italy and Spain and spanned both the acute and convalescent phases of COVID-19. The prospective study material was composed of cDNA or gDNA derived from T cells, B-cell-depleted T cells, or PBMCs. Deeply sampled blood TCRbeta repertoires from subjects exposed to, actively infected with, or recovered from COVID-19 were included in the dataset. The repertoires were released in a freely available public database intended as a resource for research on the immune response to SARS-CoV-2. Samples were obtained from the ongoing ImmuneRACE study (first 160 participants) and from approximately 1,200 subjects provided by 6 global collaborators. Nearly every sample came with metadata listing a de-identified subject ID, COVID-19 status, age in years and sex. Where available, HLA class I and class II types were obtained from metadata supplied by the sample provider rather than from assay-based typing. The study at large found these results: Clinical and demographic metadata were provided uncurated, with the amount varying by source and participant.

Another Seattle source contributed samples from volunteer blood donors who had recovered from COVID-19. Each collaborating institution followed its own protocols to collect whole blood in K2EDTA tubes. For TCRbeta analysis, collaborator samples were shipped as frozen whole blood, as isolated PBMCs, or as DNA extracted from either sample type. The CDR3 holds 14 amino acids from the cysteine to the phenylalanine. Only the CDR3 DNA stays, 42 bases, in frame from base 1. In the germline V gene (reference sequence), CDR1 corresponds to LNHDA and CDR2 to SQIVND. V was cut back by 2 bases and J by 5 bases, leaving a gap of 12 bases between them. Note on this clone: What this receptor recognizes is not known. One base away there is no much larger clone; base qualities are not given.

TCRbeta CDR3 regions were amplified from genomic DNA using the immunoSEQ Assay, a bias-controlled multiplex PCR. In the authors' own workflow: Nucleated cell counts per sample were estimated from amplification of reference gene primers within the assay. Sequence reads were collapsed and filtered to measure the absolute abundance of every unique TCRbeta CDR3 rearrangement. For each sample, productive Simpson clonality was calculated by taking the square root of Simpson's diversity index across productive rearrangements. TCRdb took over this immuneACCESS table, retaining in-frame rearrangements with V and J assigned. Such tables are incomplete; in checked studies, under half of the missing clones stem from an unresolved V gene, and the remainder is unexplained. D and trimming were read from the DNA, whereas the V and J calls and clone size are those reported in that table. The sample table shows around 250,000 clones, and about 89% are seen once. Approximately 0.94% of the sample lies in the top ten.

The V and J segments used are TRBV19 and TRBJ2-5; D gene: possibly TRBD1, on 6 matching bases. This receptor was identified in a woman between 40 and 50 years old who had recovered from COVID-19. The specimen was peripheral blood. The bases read TGTGCCAGTAGTATACCAGGGGTGGGGGAGACCCAGTACTTC. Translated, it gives CASSIPGVGETQYF.